The TCR beta chain under discussion was sequenced for a study of cytomegalovirus exposure and HLA in healthy donors. Study conclusions and caveats: Later analysis suggested most CMV-associated TCR beta chains were HLA-restricted.

Notes on this clone: The antigen is unknown.

Germline assignment: CDR1 SNHLY and CDR2 FYNNEI. CDR3 length equals 18 residues. Deletions cut 7 bases from V and 1 base from J, with 25 bases between. The PCR used 60 Vbeta and 13 Jbeta primers. The assay was immunoSEQ multiplex PCR, and TCRdb's table has in-frame clones only and misses some. Found here are 89,000 or so clones, roughly 73% of them singletons; the top ten hold roughly 2%. The receptor was isolated from a boy aged 5-17 years in good health and CMV-seronegative. Sequencing was carried out using PBMCs. This rearrangement joins TRBV2 to TRBJ2-5; a possible D gene is TRBD1 (5 bases). The DNA of the CDR3 is TGTGCCAGCACCCCTGGGCAGGGCTTGCCCCTCGTCCAAGAGACCCAGTACTTC. This encodes CASTPGQGLPLVQETQYF.